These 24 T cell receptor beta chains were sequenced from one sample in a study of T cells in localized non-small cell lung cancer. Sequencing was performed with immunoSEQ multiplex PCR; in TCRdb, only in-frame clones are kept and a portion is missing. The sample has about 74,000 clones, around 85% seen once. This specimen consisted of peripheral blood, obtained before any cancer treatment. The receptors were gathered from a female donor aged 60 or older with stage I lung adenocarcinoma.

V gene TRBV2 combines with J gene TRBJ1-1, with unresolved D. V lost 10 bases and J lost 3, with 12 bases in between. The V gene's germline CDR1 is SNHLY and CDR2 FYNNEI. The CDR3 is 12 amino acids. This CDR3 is CANADGDTEAFF. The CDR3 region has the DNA TGTGCCAACGCGGATGGTGACACTGAAGCTTTCTTT.

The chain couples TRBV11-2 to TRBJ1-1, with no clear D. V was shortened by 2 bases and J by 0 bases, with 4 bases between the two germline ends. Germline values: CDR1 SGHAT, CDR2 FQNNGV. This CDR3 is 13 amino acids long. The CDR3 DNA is TGTGCCAGCAGCTTAAACCTGAACACTGAAGCTTTCTTT. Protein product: CASSLNLNTEAFF.

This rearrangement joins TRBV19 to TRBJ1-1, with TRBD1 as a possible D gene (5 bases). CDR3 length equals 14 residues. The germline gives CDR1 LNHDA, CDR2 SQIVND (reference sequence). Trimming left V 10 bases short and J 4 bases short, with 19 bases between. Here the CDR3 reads CATSWGPRATEAFF. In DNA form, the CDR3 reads TGTGCCACCTCTTGGGGACCTCGAGCCACTGAAGCTTTCTTT.

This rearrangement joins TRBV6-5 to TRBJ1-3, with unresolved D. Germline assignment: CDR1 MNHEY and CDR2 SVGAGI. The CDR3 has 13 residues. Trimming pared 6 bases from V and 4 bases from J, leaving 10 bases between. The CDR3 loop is CASSPRYGNTIYF. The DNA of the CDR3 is TGTGCCAGCAGCCCTCGCTACGGAAACACCATATATTTT.

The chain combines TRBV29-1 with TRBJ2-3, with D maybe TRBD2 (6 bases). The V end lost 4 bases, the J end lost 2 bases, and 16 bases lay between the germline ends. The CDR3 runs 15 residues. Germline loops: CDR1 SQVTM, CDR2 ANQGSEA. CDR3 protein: CSVGFFGGTTDTQYF. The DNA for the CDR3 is TGCAGCGTTGGGTTTTTTGGGGGGACCACAGATACGCAGTATTTT.

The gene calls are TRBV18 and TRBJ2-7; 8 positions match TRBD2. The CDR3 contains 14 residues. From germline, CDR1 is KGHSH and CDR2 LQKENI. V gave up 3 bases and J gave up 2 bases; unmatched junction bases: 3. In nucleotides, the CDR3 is TGTGCCAGCTCACCTAGCGGGGCCACCTACGAGCAGTACTTC. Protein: CASSPSGATYEQYF.

The chain's CDR3 is CASSRGQGCQPQHF. The CDR3 DNA reads as TGTGCCAGCAGCAGGGGACAGGGGTGTCAGCCCCAGCATTTT. The chain has TRBV7-6 and TRBJ1-5; TRBD1 matches at 10 bases. V was pared by 5 bases and J by 6 bases, with 4 bases of the junction left unmatched. Germline values: CDR1 SGHVS, CDR2 FNYEAQ. The CDR3 is made up of 14 amino acids.

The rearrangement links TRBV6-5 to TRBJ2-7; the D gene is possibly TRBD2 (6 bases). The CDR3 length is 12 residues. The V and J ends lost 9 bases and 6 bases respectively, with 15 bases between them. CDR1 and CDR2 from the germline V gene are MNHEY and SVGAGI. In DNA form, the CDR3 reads TGTGCCAGTAGACTAGAACTAGGCGAGCAGTACTTC. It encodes CASRLELGEQYF.

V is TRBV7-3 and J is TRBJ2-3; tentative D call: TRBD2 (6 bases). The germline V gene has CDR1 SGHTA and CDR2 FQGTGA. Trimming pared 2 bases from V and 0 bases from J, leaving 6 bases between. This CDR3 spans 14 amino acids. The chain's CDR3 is CASSLAGSTDTQYF. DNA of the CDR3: TGTGCCAGCAGCTTAGCGGGGAGCACAGATACGCAGTATTTT. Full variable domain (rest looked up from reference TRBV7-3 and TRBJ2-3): GAGVSQTPSNKVTEKGKYVELRCDPISGHTALYWYRQSLGQGPEFLIYFQGTGAADDSGLPNDRFFAVRPEGSVSTLKIQRTERGDSAVYLCASSLAGSTDTQYFGPGTRLTVL.

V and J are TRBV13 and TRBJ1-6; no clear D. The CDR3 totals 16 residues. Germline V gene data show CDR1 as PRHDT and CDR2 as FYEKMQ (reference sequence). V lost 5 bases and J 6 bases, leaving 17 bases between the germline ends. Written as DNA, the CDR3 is TGTGCCAGCAGCGGCCGAGGGTGGGCACCTAATTCACCCCTCCACTTT. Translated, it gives CASSGRGWAPNSPLHF. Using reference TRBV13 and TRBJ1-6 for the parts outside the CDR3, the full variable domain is AAGVIQSPRHLIKEKRETATLKCYPIPRHDTVYWYQQGPGQDPQFLISFYEKMQSDKGSIPDRFSAQQFSDYHSELNMSSLELGDSALYFCASSGRGWAPNSPLHFGNGTRLTVT.

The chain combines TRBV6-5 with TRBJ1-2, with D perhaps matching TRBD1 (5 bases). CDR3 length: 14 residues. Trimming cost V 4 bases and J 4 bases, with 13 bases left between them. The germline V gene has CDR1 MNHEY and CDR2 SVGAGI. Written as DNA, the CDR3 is TGTGCCAGCAGTTCCCGGACACCCGCCTATGGCTACACCTTC. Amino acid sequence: CASSSRTPAYGYTF.

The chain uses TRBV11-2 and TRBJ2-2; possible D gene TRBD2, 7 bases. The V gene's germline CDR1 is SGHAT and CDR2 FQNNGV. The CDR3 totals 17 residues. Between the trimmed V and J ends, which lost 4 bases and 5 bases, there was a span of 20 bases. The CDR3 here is CASSSKLAWRGTGELFF. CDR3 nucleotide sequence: TGTGCCAGCAGCTCTAAACTAGCGTGGAGGGGGACCGGGGAGCTGTTTTTT.

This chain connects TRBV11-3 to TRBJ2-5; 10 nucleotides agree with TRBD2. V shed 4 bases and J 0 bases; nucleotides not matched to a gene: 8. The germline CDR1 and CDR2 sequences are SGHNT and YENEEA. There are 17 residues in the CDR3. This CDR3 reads CASSSMSGGANQETQYF. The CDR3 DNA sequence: TGTGCCAGCAGCTCTATGAGCGGGGGGGCCAACCAAGAGACCCAGTACTTC.

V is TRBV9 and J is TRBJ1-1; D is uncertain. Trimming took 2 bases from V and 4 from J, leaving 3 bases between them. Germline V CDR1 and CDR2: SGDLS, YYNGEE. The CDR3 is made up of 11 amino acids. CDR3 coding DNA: TGTGCCAGCAGCGTGACCACTGAAGCTTTCTTT. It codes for CASSVTTEAFF.

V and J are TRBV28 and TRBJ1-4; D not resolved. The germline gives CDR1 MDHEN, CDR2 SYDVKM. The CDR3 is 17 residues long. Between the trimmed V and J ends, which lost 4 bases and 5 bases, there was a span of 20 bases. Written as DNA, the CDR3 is TGTGCCAGCAGTTCCACTTGGGAGGACGGACGAAATGAAAAACTGTTTTTT. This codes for CASSSTWEDGRNEKLFF. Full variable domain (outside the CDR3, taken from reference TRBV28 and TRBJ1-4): DVKVTQSSRYLVKRTGEKVFLECVQDMDHENMFWYRQDPGLGLRLIYFSYDVKMKEKGDIPEGYSVSREKKERFSLILESASTNQTSMYLCASSSTWEDGRNEKLFFGSGTQLSVL.

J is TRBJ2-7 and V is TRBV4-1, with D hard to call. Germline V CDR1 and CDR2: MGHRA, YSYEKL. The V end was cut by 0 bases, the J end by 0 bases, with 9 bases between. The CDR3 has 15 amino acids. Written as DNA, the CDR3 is TGCGCCAGCAGCCAAGATCAGTACAGCTCCTACGAGCAGTACTTC. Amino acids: CASSQDQYSSYEQYF.

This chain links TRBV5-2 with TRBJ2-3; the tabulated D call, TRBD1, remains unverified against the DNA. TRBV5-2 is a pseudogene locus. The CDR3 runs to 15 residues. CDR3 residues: CASSLIQGGTDTQYF. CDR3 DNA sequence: TGTGCCAGCAGCTTGATTCAGGGCGGCACAGATACGCAGTATTTT.

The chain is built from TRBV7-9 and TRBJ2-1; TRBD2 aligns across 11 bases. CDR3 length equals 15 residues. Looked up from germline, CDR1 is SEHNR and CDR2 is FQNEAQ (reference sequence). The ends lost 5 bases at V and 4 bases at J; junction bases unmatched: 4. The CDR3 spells CASSVTSGEYNEQFF. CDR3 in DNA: TGTGCCAGCAGCGTGACTAGCGGGGAATACAATGAGCAGTTCTTC.

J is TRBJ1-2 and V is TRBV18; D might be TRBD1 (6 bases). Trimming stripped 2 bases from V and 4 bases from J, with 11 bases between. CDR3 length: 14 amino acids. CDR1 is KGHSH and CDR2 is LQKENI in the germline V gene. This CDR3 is CASSPAGARYGYTF. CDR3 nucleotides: TGTGCCAGCTCACCAGCGGGGGCGCGCTATGGCTACACCTTC.

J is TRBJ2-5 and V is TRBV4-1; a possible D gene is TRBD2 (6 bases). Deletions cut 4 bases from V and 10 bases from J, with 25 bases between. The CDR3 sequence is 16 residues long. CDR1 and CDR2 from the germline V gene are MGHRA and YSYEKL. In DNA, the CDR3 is TGCGCCAGCAGCCCTTACTACTCGGGGGTAAAGATGGGCCAGTACTTC. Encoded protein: CASSPYYSGVKMGQYF.

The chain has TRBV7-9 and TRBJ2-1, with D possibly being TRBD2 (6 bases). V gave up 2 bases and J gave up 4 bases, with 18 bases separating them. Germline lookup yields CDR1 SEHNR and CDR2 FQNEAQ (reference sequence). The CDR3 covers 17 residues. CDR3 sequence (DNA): TGTGCCAGCAGCTTACTCGTTCGTTCTAGCGTTTACAATGAGCAGTTCTTC. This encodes CASSLLVRSSVYNEQFF.

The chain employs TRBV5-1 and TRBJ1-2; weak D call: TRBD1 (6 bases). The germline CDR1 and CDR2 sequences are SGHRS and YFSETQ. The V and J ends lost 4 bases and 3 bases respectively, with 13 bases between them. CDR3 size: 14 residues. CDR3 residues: CASSLTTGHYGYTF. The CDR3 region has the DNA TGCGCCAGCAGCCTAACGACAGGCCACTATGGCTACACCTTC.

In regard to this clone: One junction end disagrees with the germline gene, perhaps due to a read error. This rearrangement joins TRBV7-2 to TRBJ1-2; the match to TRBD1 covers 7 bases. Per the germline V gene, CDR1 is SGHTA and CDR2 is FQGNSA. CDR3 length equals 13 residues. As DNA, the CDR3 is TGTGCCAGCAGCGCCCTAGTCCAGGGACAGCTCAACTTC. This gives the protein CASSALVQGQLNF.

The CDR3 nucleotides read TGTGCCAGCAAACCCGTTCCAGGGGGTCTAGGGGGCTACACCTTC. This codes for CASKPVPGGLGGYTF. The V and J genes are TRBV6-5 and TRBJ1-2, with 7 bases matching TRBD1. CDR3 length: 15 amino acids. V was clipped by 7 bases and J by 8 bases; unmatched bases: 16. The V gene's germline CDR1 is MNHEY and CDR2 SVGAGI.